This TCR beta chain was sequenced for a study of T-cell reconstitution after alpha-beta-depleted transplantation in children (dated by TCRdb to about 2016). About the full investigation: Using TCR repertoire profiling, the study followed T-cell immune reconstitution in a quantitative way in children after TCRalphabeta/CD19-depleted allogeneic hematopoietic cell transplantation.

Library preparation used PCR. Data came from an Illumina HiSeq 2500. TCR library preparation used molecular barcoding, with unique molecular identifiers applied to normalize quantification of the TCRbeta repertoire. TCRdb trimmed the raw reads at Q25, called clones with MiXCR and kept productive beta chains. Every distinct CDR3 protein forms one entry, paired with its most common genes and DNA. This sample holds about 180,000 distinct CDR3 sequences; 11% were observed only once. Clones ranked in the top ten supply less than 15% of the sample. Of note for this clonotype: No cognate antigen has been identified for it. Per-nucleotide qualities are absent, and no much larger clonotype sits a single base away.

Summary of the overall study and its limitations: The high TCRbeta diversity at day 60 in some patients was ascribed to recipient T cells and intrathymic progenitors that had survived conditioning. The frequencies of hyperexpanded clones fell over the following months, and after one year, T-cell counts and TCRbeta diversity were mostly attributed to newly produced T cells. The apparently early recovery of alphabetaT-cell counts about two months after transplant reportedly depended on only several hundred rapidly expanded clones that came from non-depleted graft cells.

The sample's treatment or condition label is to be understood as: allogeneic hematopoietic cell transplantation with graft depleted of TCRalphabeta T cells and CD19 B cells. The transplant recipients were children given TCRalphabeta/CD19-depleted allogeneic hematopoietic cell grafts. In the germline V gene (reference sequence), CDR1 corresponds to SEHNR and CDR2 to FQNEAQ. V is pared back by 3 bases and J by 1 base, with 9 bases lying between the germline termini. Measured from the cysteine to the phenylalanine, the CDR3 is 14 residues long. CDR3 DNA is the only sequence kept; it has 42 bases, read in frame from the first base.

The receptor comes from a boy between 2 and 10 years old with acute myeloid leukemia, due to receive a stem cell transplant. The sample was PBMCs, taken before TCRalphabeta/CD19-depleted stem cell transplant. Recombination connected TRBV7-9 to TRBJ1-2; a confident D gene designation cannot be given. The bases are TGTGCCAGCAGCTTGGAGCGTTTTAACTATGGCTACACCTTC. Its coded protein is CASSLERFNYGYTF.